What follows are 2 T cell receptor beta chains derived from one specimen sequenced in a study of cytomegalovirus exposure and HLA in healthy donors listed by TCRdb under 2017. Library generation was performed with the immunoSEQ multiplex PCR assay. This is the immuneACCESS table as TCRdb keeps it, with only in-frame sequences that have V and J called. A part of the clones is gone; compared with another copy, unresolved V genes explain less than half, and the rest is unexplained. For this sample there are over 200,000 clones; 88% appear just once. The biggest ten clones account for just under 3% of the sample. Material for sequencing was PBMCs. The receptors originated from a woman between 18 and 29 years old in good health and CMV-seronegative.

The chain employs TRBV7-2 and TRBJ2-3; 7 bases map to TRBD1. The CDR3 has 14 residues. J was trimmed by 5 bases and V by 4 bases; bases with no gene match: 6. CDR1 is SGHTA and CDR2 is FQGNSA in the germline V gene. CDR3: CASSSVYRGDTQYF. CDR3 nucleotides: TGTGCCAGCAGCTCCGTTTACAGGGGAGATACGCAGTATTTT.

This chain connects TRBV7-8 to TRBJ2-1; 14 bases agree with TRBD2. V lost 3 bases to trimming and J lost 8 bases; unmatched junction nucleotides: 6. The CDR3 is 16 residues long. Germline V gene data show CDR1 as SGHVS and CDR2 as FQNEAQ. CDR3 nucleotides: TGTGCCAGCAGCTTGCGACTAGCGGGAGGGTTCGATGAGCAGTTCTTC. Amino acids: CASSLRLAGGFDEQFF.